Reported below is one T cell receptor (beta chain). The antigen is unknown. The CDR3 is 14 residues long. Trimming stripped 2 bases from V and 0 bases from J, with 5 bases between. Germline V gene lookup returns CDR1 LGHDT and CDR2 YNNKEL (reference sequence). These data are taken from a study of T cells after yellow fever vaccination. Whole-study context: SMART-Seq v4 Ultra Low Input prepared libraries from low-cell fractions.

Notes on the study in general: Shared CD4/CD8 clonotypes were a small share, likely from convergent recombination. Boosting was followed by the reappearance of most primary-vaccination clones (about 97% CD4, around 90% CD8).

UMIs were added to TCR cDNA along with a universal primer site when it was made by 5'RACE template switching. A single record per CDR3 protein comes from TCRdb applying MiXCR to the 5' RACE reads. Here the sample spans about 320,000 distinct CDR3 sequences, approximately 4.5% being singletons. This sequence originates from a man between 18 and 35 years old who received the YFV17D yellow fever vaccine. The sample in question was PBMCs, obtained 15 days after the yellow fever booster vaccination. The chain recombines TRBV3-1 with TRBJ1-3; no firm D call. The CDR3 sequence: CASSQSSSGNTIYF. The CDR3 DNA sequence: TGTGCCAGCAGCCAATCGTCCTCTGGAAACACCATATATTTT.